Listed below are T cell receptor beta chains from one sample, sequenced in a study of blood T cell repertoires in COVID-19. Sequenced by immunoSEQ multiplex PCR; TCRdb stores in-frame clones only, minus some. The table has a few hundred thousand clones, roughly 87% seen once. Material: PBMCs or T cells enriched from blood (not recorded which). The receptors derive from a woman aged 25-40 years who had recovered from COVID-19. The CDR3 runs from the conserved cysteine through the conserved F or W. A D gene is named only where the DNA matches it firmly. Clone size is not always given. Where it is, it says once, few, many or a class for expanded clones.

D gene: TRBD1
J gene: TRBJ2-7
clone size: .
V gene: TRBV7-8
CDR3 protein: CASSDTGTAIYEQYF
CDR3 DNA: TGTGCCAGCAGCGACACCGGGACAGCGATCTACGAGCAGTACTTC

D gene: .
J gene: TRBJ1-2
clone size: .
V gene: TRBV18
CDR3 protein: CASSPSPDGARGYTF
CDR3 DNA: TGTGCCAGCTCACCCTCTCCTGATGGGGCCAGGGGCTACACCTTC

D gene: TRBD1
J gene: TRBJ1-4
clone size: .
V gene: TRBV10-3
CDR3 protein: CATTDRGSEKLFF
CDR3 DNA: TGTGCCACTACCGACAGGGGGAGTGAAAAACTGTTTTTT

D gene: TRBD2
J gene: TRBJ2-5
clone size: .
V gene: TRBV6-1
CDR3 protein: CASSETSVSETQYF
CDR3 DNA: TGTGCCAGCAGTGAAACTAGCGTTAGTGAGACCCAGTACTTC

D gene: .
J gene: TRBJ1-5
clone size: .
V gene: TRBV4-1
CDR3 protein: CASSQEEINQPQHF
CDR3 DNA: TGCGCCAGCAGCCAAGAAGAGATCAATCAGCCCCAGCATTTT

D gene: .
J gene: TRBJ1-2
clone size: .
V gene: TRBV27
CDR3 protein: CATSSIFGSYGYTF
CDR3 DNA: TGTGCCACCTCCTCCATATTCGGGAGCTATGGCTACACCTTC

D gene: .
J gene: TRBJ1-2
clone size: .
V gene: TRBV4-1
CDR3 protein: CASSQEGALGYGYTF
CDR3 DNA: TGCGCCAGCAGCCAGGAAGGGGCCCTTGGCTATGGCTACACCTTC

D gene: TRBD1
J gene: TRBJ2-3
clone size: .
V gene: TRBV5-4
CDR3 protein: CASSRDRSTDTQYF
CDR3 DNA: TGTGCCAGCAGCCGGGACAGAAGCACAGATACGCAGTATTTT

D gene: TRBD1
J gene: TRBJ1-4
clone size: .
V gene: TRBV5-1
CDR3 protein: CASSPGGQGGDEKLFF
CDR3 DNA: TGCGCCAGCAGCCCCGGGGGACAGGGGGGTGATGAAAAACTGTTTTTT

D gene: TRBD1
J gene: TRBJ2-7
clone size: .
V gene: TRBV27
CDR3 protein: CASSNPRQGSYEQYF
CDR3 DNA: TGTGCCAGCAGTAATCCGCGACAGGGGTCCTACGAGCAGTACTTC

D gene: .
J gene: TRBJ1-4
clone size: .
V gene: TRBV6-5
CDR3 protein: CASSLGPLPNEKLFF
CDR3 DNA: TGTGCCAGCAGTTTGGGGCCTCTTCCAAATGAAAAACTGTTTTTT

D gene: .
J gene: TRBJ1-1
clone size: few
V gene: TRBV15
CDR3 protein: CATSRAPWVQGGTEAFF
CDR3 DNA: TGTGCCACCAGCAGAGCCCCTTGGGTGCAGGGCGGCACTGAAGCTTTCTTT

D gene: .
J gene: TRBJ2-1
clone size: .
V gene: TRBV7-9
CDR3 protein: CASSLGQGKQFF
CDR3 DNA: TGTGCCAGCAGCTTAGGGCAGGGAAAGCAGTTCTTC

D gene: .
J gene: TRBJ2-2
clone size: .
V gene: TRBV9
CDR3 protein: CASSVVQNTGELFF
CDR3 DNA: TGTGCCAGCAGCGTAGTACAAAACACCGGGGAGCTGTTTTTT

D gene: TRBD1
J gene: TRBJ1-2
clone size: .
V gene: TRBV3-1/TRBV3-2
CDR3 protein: CASTSGTGNYGYTF
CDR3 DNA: TGTGCCAGCACCTCCGGGACAGGTAACTATGGCTACACCTTC

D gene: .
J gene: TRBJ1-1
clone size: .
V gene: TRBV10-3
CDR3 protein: CATTVGGNTEAFF
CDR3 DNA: TGTGCCACCACGGTAGGGGGGAACACTGAAGCTTTCTTT

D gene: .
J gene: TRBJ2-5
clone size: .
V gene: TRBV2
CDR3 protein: CASSVERIRQETQYF
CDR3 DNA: TGTGCCAGCAGTGTGGAGCGGATCCGACAAGAGACCCAGTACTTC

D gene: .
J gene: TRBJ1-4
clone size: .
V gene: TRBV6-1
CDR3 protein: CASSELKLFF
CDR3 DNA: TGTGCCAGCAGTGAACTGAAACTGTTTTTT

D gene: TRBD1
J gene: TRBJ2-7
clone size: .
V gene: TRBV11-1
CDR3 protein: CASSPDRSEQYF
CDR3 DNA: TGTGCCAGCAGCCCGGACAGGTCTGAGCAGTACTTC

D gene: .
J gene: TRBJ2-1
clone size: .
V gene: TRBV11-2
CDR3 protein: CASSPASGTPLNEQFF
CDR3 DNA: TGTGCCAGCAGCCCAGCATCCGGGACTCCGCTGAATGAGCAGTTCTTC

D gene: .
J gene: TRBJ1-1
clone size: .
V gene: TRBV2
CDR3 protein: CASSARAEAFF
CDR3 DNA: TGTGCCAGCAGTGCGAGGGCTGAAGCTTTCTTT

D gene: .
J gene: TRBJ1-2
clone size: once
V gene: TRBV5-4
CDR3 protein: CASSLDQDSYIGTF
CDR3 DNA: TGTGCCAGCAGCTTGGATCAGGACTCCTACATAGGCACCTTC

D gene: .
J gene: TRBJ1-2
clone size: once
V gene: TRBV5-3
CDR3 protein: CARSLSRGPNYGYTF
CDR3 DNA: TGTGCCAGAAGCTTGTCCAGGGGACCCAACTATGGCTACACCTTC

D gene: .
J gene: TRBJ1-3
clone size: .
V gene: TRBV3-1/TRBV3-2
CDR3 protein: CASSQTGGNTIYF
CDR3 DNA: TGTGCCAGCAGCCAAACAGGGGGAAACACCATATATTTT

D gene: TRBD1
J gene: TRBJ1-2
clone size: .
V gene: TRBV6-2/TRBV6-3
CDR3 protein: CASSYSSGGGYGYTF
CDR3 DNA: TGTGCCAGCAGTTACTCATCAGGGGGCGGCTATGGCTACACCTTC

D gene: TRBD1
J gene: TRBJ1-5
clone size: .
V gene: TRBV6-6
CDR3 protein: CASKGQGGMDNQPQHF
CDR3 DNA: TGTGCCAGCAAGGGACAGGGGGGCATGGACAATCAGCCCCAGCATTTT

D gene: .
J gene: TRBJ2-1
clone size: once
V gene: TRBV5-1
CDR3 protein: CASTLSPGNEQFF
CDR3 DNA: TGCGCCAGCACCCTGTCCCCCGGTAATGAGCAGTTCTTC